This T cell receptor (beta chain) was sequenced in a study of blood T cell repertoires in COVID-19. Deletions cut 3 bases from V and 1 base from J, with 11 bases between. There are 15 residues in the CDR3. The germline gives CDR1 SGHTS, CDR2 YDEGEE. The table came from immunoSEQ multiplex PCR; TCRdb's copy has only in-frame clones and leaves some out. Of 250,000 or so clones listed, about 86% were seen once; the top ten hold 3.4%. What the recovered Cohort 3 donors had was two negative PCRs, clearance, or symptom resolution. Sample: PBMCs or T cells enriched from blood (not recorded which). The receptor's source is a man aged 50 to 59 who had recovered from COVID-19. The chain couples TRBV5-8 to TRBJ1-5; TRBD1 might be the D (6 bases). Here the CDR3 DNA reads TGTGCCAGCAGCTGGGGGCGCAGGAGCAATCAGCCCCAGCATTTT. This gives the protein CASSWGRRSNQPQHF.